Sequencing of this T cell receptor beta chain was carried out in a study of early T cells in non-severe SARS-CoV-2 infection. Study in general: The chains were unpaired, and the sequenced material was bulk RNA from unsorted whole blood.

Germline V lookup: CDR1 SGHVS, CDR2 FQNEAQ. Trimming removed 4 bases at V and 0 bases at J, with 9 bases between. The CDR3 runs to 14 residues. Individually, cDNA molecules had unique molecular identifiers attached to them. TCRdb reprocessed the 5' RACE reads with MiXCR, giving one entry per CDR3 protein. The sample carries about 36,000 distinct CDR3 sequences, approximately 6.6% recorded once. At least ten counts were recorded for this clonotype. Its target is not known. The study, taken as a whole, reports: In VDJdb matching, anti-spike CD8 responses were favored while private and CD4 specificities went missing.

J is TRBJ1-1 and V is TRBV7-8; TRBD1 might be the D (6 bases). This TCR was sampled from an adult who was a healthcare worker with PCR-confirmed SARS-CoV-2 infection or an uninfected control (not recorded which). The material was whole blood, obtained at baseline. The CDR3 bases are TGTGCCAGCAGCTCCCACAGGGTGAACACTGAAGCTTTCTTT. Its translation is CASSSHRVNTEAFF.